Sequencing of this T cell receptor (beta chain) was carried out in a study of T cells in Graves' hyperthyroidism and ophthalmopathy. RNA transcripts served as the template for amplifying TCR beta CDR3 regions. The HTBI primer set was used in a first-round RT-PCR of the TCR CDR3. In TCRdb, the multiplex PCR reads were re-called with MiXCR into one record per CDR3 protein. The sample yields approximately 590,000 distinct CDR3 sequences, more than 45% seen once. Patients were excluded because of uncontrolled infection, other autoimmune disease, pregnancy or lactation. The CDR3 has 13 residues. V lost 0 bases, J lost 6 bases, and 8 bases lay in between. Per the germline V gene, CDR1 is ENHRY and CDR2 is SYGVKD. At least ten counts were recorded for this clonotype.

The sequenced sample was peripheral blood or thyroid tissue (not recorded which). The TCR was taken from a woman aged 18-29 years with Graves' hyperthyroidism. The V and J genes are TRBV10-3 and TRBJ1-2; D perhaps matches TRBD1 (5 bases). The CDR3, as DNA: TGTGCCATCAGTGAGTCAGGGGACCATGGCTACACCTTC. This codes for CAISESGDHGYTF.